The rows below give T cell receptor beta chains drawn from one sample of a study of T cell repertoires in cytomegalovirus infection. TCRdb called the reads again in MiXCR, with one record for every CDR3 protein. The table lists approximately 390,000 distinct CDR3 sequences, about 34% of them singletons, with 13% in the top ten. No antigen has been assigned to these receptors. Here the sequenced sample was cultured PBMCs, taken from culture after CMV antigen stimulation. The receptors originated from a human donor in good health (CMV status not recorded). Some clones in this sample may be carry-over from other donors' samples. CDR3s include the opening cysteine and the closing phenylalanine or tryptophan.

TRBJ1-1	TRBV27	CASSATGGGIEAFF
TRBJ2-3	TRBV7-3	CASSPGTVTDTQYF
TRBJ2-5	TRBV6-6	CASSYSDRHQETQYF
TRBJ2-1	TRBV28	CASSPAETYNEQFF
TRBJ1-4	TRBV27	CASSLIRAGDATNEKLFF
TRBJ2-7	TRBV12-3/TRBV12-4	CASSLSGASYEQYF
TRBJ2-7	TRBV27	CASSLSVAESYEQYF
TRBJ2-3	TRBV24-1	CATRRGPEDTQYF
TRBJ1-5	TRBV10-3	CAISESSGGSNQPQHF
TRBJ2-7	TRBV6-2/TRBV6-3	CASTLAGSYEQYF
TRBJ1-1	TRBV19	CASSILSRTEAFF
TRBJ1-2	TRBV19	CASSTIAGQGSSFYGYTF
TRBJ2-2	TRBV5-1	CASVQANTGELFF
TRBJ2-1	TRBV6-1	CASSLRTGTNEQFF
TRBJ2-1	TRBV28	CASAGLRYNEQFF
TRBJ2-1	TRBV14	CASSQASGRYEQFF
TRBJ2-2	TRBV4-1	CASSPTSGRQGGELFF
TRBJ1-5	TRBV7-2	CASSLDGGGNQPQHF
TRBJ2-7	TRBV10-3	CATYDREKGEQYF
TRBJ2-5	TRBV7-8	CASSLGTLQETQYF
TRBJ1-1	TRBV30	CAWSAHTEAFF
TRBJ1-5	TRBV15	CAGGEAVNQPQHF
TRBJ2-5	TRBV7-2	CASSLRKRETQYF
TRBJ2-7	TRBV2	CASSEALAGAYEQYF
TRBJ2-3	TRBV6-2/TRBV6-3	CASSRPSGIADTQYF
TRBJ2-3	TRBV7-3	CASSGSTGGTDTQYF
TRBJ2-1	TRBV29-1	CSLSSYNEQFF
TRBJ1-1	TRBV4-3	CASSGQRDTEAFF
TRBJ1-6	TRBV28	CASSLYTYNSPLHF
TRBJ2-3	TRBV15	CATSRATIQDVTDTQYF